The 17 T cell receptor beta chains in this list originate from one sample, sequenced in a study of T cell repertoires in urothelial bladder cancer. TCRdb's table, derived via immunoSEQ multiplex PCR, lists solely in-frame clones and lacks some. The sample has roughly 6,000 clones, about 70% seen once; the top ten hold 9.5% to 15%. The specimen was tumor-infiltrating cells from bladder cancer. These TCRs come from a human donor with urothelial carcinoma.

The chain employs TRBV5-4 and TRBJ2-7, with TRBD2 matching over 10 bases. Germline V gene lookup returns CDR1 SGHNT and CDR2 YYREEE (reference sequence). CDR3 length: 14 amino acids. Trimming cost V 4 bases and J 2 bases; bases outside gene matches: 3. The CDR3 DNA follows: TGTGCCAGCAGCCGGAGCGGGGGGGCCTACGAGCAGTACTTC. Residues: CASSRSGGAYEQYF.

The rearrangement joins TRBV14 to TRBJ2-3; maybe TRBD1 (6 bases). CDR1 and CDR2 (germline): SGHDN, FVKESK. The CDR3 is 15 amino acids. V lost 3 bases and J lost 2, with 12 bases in between. The CDR3 DNA sequence: TGTGCCAGCAGCCAGGGGGCCATCCTCACAGATACGCAGTATTTT. Translated: CASSQGAILTDTQYF.

This clone was seen only a few times. The chain carries TRBV7-2 and TRBJ2-1; TRBD1 matches 9 bases. The CDR3 consists of 14 residues. Trimming removed 5 bases from V and 9 bases from J; junction bases left unmatched: 8. The germline V gene has CDR1 SGHTA and CDR2 FQGNSA. DNA of the CDR3: TGTGCCAGCAGCCGGGACAGGGATAAGGTTGAGCAGTTCTTC. It is translated as CASSRDRDKVEQFF.

This clone was seen only a few times. The chain joins TRBV19 to TRBJ1-2; the D is unclear. The CDR3 sequence is 12 residues long. Between the trimmed V and J ends, which lost 1 base and 8 bases, there was a span of 8 bases. The germline V gene encodes CDR1 LNHDA and CDR2 SQIVND (reference sequence). The CDR3 sequence: CASSIVGRGYTF. The CDR3 nucleotides are TGTGCCAGTAGTATAGTTGGACGGGGCTACACCTTC.

This sequence joins TRBV18 and TRBJ1-1, with 8 bases identical to TRBD1. CDR3 length: 14 residues. Trimming cost V 3 bases and J 7 bases; bases outside gene matches: 7. Germline-derived CDR1 and CDR2 are KGHSH and LQKENI. CDR3: CASSPGQAQNEAFF. CDR3 bases: TGTGCCAGCTCACCGGGACAGGCCCAGAATGAAGCTTTCTTT. The variable domain in full, with the rest retrieved from reference TRBV18 and TRBJ1-1, is NAGVMQNPRHLVRRRGQEARLRCSPMKGHSHVYWYRQLPEEGLKFMVYLQKENIIDESGMPKERFSAEFPKEGPSILRIQQVVRGDSAAYFCASSPGQAQNEAFFGQGTRLTVV.

The rearrangement uses TRBV7-2 and TRBJ1-1, with unresolved D. Germline V gene data show CDR1 as SGHTA and CDR2 as FQGNSA. V was pared by 1 base and J by 9 bases, with 12 bases between. The CDR3 consists of 13 residues. The CDR3: CASSLGGIGKAFF. In DNA form, the CDR3 reads TGTGCCAGCAGCTTAGGGGGTATAGGGAAAGCTTTCTTT.

The gene calls are TRBV6-5 and TRBJ1-2, with D tentatively TRBD1 (6 bases). V was clipped by 0 bases and J by 4 bases, with 12 bases between them. The germline CDR1 and CDR2 sequences are MNHEY and SVGAGI. There are 15 residues in the CDR3. The CDR3 sequence is CASSYSRGAGYGYTF. CDR3 DNA sequence: TGTGCCAGCAGTTACTCGAGGGGGGCGGGCTATGGCTACACCTTC.

This clone showed up just a few times. The chain combines TRBV28 with TRBJ2-1; D is unresolved. Germline lookup yields CDR1 MDHEN and CDR2 SYDVKM. Trimming removed 5 bases at V and 7 bases at J, with 9 bases between. The CDR3 totals 12 residues. The CDR3 reads CASSVDQNEQFF. CDR3 coding DNA: TGTGCCAGCAGTGTGGACCAAAATGAGCAGTTCTTC.

The gene calls are TRBV7-2 and TRBJ2-7, with D uncertain. The CDR3 is made up of 14 amino acids. Germline V lookup: CDR1 SGHTA, CDR2 FQGNSA. Trimming shortened V by 5 bases and J by 6 bases, and 17 bases separated the two germline ends. The chain's CDR3 is CASSGWANPGEQYF. The CDR3 DNA sequence: TGTGCCAGCAGCGGGTGGGCCAACCCGGGCGAGCAGTACTTC.

This chain uses TRBV25-1 with TRBJ2-7, with D possibly TRBD1 on 6 matching bases. V dropped 0 bases and J dropped 2 bases, with 11 bases sitting between them. The CDR3 runs to 15 residues. Germline V gene sequence: CDR1 MGHDK, CDR2 SYGVNS. CDR3 in DNA: TGTGCCAGCAGTGAATACCCAGGGGACCCCTACGAGCAGTACTTC. Translation gives CASSEYPGDPYEQYF.

The chain is built from TRBV29-1 and TRBJ2-1; 8 positions agree with TRBD1. CDR1 is SQVTM, CDR2 ANQGSEA, per germline. The CDR3 is made up of 13 amino acids. J was trimmed by 8 bases and V by 6 bases; bases with no gene match: 9. The CDR3 reads CSVAPAGGHEQFF. Here the CDR3 DNA reads TGCAGCGTGGCGCCGGCAGGGGGCCATGAGCAGTTCTTC.

The rearrangement joins TRBV29-1 to TRBJ2-3; TRBD2 aligns across 8 bases. The germline CDR1 and CDR2 sequences are SQVTM and ANQGSEA. This CDR3 contains 12 residues. Germline trimming cut 4 bases from V and 6 bases from J; bases unmatched to any gene: 3. The chain's CDR3 is CSVVVAGDTQYF. Here the CDR3 DNA reads TGCAGCGTTGTGGTAGCGGGGGATACGCAGTATTTT.

This rearrangement joins TRBV27 to TRBJ2-2; 7 nucleotides agree with TRBD2. There are 15 residues in the CDR3. J gave up 4 bases and V 3 bases, and 5 bases lay outside the gene matches. The germline V gene has CDR1 MNHEY and CDR2 SMNVEV (reference sequence). The CDR3 region is CASSLGGEGTGELFF. The DNA of the CDR3 is TGTGCCAGCAGTTTGGGCGGGGAGGGCACCGGGGAGCTGTTTTTT.

This clone turned up a few times. This sequence joins TRBV9 and TRBJ2-3, with D perhaps TRBD2 (6 bases). V lost 4 bases, J lost 0 bases, and 15 bases lay in between. CDR1 and CDR2 from the germline V gene are SGDLS and YYNGEE. This CDR3 contains 16 residues. Here the CDR3 DNA reads TGTGCCAGCAGCCCACGACTAGGCTCTAGCACAGATACGCAGTATTTT. Residues: CASSPRLGSSTDTQYF.

The chain combines TRBV10-3 with TRBJ1-3, with D tentatively TRBD1 (5 bases). Germline V gene data show CDR1 as ENHRY and CDR2 as SYGVKD. This CDR3 has 15 amino acids. Trimming stripped 7 bases from V and 2 bases from J, with 15 bases between. The CDR3 DNA reads as TGTGCCATCAAATCCGGGGGGACGCCTGGAAACACCATATATTTT. Residues: CAIKSGGTPGNTIYF.

This chain uses TRBV10-3 with TRBJ2-3; TRBD2 aligns across 8 bases. V lost 3 bases to trimming and J lost 5 bases; unmatched junction nucleotides: 13. The CDR3 totals 17 residues. Germline V gene lookup returns CDR1 ENHRY and CDR2 SYGVKD. The CDR3 region is CAISDPGTSAGGDTQYF. In DNA, the CDR3 is TGTGCCATCAGTGATCCCGGGACTTCCGCGGGAGGAGATACGCAGTATTTT.

The chain carries TRBV9 and TRBJ1-4; TRBD1 might be the D (5 bases). The CDR3 contains 17 residues. Germline CDR1 is SGDLS and CDR2 is YYNGEE. Trimming shortened V by 4 bases and J by 0 bases, and 16 bases separated the two germline ends. The CDR3 loop reads CASSPEGSFATNEKLFF. The DNA for the CDR3 is TGTGCCAGCAGCCCCGAGGGGAGTTTTGCAACTAATGAAAAACTGTTTTTT.